The clone carrying this TCR beta chain was recorded many times. What it binds is not known. From RNA transcripts, TCR beta CDR3 regions were amplified. The HTBI primer set served for first-round RT-PCR of the TCR CDR3. One entry per CDR3 protein, called by TCRdb with MiXCR from the multiplex PCR reads. The profile shows a few hundred thousand distinct CDR3 sequences, 40% to 50% of them singletons. The data were taken from a study of T cells in Graves' hyperthyroidism and ophthalmopathy. V was cut by 4 bases and J by 5 bases, with 12 bases left in between. CDR1 is SGHTS, CDR2 YDEGEE, per germline. This CDR3 region has 13 residues. Study findings and constraints: Among clonotypes expanded in thyroid above 0.001, most were also found in blood.

This sequence originates from an adult woman with Graves' disease, either hyperthyroidism or ophthalmopathy (not recorded which). The sequenced material came from peripheral blood or thyroid tissue (not recorded which). The chain carries TRBV5-8 and TRBJ1-1; D unclear. The CDR3 DNA follows: TGTGCCAGCAGCGCAATCTCGGGGACTGAAGCTTTCTTT. Translating gives CASSAISGTEAFF.